This entry lists 16 T cell receptor beta chains sequenced from one sample in a study of blood T cell repertoires in COVID-19. Assay used: immunoSEQ multiplex PCR; TCRdb lists only in-frame clones, some missing. The sample has about 82,000 clones, about 82% seen once; the top ten hold 18%. The sample taken for sequencing was peripheral blood. Source of these receptors: an elderly man with active or convalescent COVID-19.

CDR3 in amino acids: CASTYMERNTEAFF. The CDR3 DNA reads TGTGCCAGCACCTATATGGAGAGGAACACTGAAGCTTTCTTT. This chain joins TRBV6-5 and TRBJ1-1, with D uncertain. CDR1 is MNHEY, CDR2 SVGAGI, per germline. V was shortened by 7 bases and J by 1 base, with 13 bases between the two germline ends. CDR3 length: 14 residues.

This clone showed up just once. The rearrangement uses TRBV5-1 and TRBJ2-5, with 11 bases matching TRBD2. Trimming at V came to 4 bases and at J to 3 bases, leaving 5 bases not matched to a gene. The CDR3 sequence is 15 residues long. Germline V lookup: CDR1 SGHRS, CDR2 YFSETQ. The CDR3 spells CASSTLAGGEETQYF. The CDR3 DNA follows: TGCGCCAGCAGCACCCTAGCGGGGGGTGAAGAGACCCAGTACTTC. Looking up the rest from reference TRBV5-1 and TRBJ2-5 gives the full variable domain: KAGVTQTPRYLIKTRGQQVTLSCSPISGHRSVSWYQQTPGQGLQFLFEYFSETQRNKGNFPGRFSGRQFSNSRSEMNVSTLELGDSALYLCASSTLAGGEETQYFGPGTRLLVL.

The chain links TRBV7-9 to TRBJ2-2; 7 nucleotides align to TRBD1. V lost 1 base and J lost 4; bases outside the gene matches: 6. Germline V gene data show CDR1 as SEHNR and CDR2 as FQNEAQ (reference sequence). The CDR3 contains 16 residues. The CDR3 coding sequence is TGTGCCAGCAGCTTAGGAGCGACAGGGATCACCGGGGAGCTGTTTTTT. Translation gives CASSLGATGITGELFF.

The V call is TRBV7-8, the J call TRBJ2-3; 12 bases agree with TRBD2. Trimming took 5 bases from V and 6 from J; bases not matched to a gene: 12. The CDR3 totals 17 residues. The V gene's germline CDR1 is SGHVS and CDR2 FQNEAQ. CDR3 DNA: TGTGCCAGCAGCCCCCCGGCTAGCGGGGGGGCCGGGGATACGCAGTATTTT. Protein sequence: CASSPPASGGAGDTQYF. Based on the CDR3 plus reference TRBV7-8 and TRBJ2-3, the full variable domain is GAGVSQSPRYKVAKRGQDVALRCDPISGHVSLFWYQQALGQGPEFLTYFQNEAQLDKSGLPSDRFFAERPEGSVSTLKIQRTQQEDSAVYLCASSPPASGGAGDTQYFGPGTRLTVL.

The J gene is TRBJ1-2, the V gene TRBV5-1; 7 nucleotides align to TRBD1. Germline assignment: CDR1 SGHRS and CDR2 YFSETQ. V was pared by 3 bases and J by 2 bases, with 1 base of the junction left unmatched. The CDR3 runs to 13 residues. CDR3 in DNA: TGCGCCAGCAGCTCGGGACAGAACTATGGCTACACCTTC. It is translated as CASSSGQNYGYTF.

This chain uses TRBV6-1 with TRBJ1-1; perhaps TRBD1 as D (5 bases). The CDR3 runs to 14 residues. V lost 1 base and J 4 bases, leaving 10 bases between the germline ends. In germline, CDR1 is MNHNS, CDR2 SASEGT. Written as DNA, the CDR3 is TGTGCCAGCAGTGAAGTGATTAGGGGCACTGAAGCTTTCTTT. Amino acids: CASSEVIRGTEAFF.

This rearrangement joins TRBV5-1 to TRBJ2-5; weak D call: TRBD1 (7 bases). The germline V gene has CDR1 SGHRS and CDR2 YFSETQ. Trimming removed 1 base at V and 2 bases at J, with 15 bases between. The CDR3 covers 16 residues. DNA of the CDR3: TGCGCCAGCAGCTTGTTCAACTCAGGGGGGCAAGAGACCCAGTACTTC. Amino acid sequence: CASSLFNSGGQETQYF. The whole variable domain, filled in from reference TRBV5-1 and TRBJ2-5, reads KAGVTQTPRYLIKTRGQQVTLSCSPISGHRSVSWYQQTPGQGLQFLFEYFSETQRNKGNFPGRFSGRQFSNSRSEMNVSTLELGDSALYLCASSLFNSGGQETQYFGPGTRLLVL.

The genes are TRBV11-2 and TRBJ1-6; the D gene is possibly TRBD1 (6 bases). The CDR3 consists of 15 residues. V was shortened by 7 bases and J by 2 bases, with 12 bases between the two germline ends. Germline values: CDR1 SGHAT, CDR2 FQNNGV. CDR3 coding DNA: TGTGCCAGCAACTTCAGGGGAACCTATAATTCACCCCTCCACTTT. As protein: CASNFRGTYNSPLHF.

The CDR3, as DNA: TGTGCCAGTAAAAAGGACAGGGACCTCTATCAGCCCCAGCATTTT. It is translated as CASKKDRDLYQPQHF. The genes are TRBV19 and TRBJ1-5, with 8 bases that match TRBD1. With 7 bases clipped from V and 5 bases from J, the junction kept 10 bases outside the gene matches. The germline V gene encodes CDR1 LNHDA and CDR2 SQIVND (reference sequence). The CDR3 runs 15 residues.

The chain recombines TRBV27 with TRBJ2-1; no clear D. This CDR3 is built from 12 residues. Germline lookup yields CDR1 MNHEY and CDR2 SMNVEV (reference sequence). V was pared by 6 bases and J by 10 bases, with 13 bases between. For the CDR3, the DNA is TGTGCCAGCAGCCCCAGTCCGAAGGAGCAGTTCTTC. Its translation is CASSPSPKEQFF.

This CDR3 reads CASSLTQNTEAFF. The CDR3 DNA is TGTGCCAGCAGCCTGACACAGAACACTGAAGCTTTCTTT. The V and J genes are TRBV11-3 and TRBJ1-1; D not certain. V lost 5 bases and J lost 1, with 8 bases in between. The germline CDR1 and CDR2 sequences are SGHNT and YENEEA. The CDR3 has 13 amino acids.

This clone was counted once. The chain joins TRBV4-1 to TRBJ2-4; 7 bases map to TRBD1. The trim removed 4 bases at V and 0 bases at J, leaving 9 bases unmatched. The V gene's germline CDR1 is MGHRA and CDR2 YSYEKL. The CDR3 loop spans 17 amino acids. The CDR3 is CASSRPPGTEAKNIQYF. CDR3 nucleotide sequence: TGCGCCAGCAGCCGGCCACCGGGGACAGAAGCCAAAAACATTCAGTACTTC.

This clone was recorded a few times. This chain connects TRBV30 to TRBJ1-5; D call uncertain. Germline CDR1 reads GTSNPN; CDR2 reads SVGIG (reference sequence). The V end was cut by 8 bases, the J end by 4 bases, with 15 bases between. The CDR3 has 13 residues. CDR3 loop: CASPSPGNQPQHF. CDR3 sequence (DNA): TGTGCCAGCCCCTCACCCGGGAATCAGCCCCAGCATTTT.

The chain combines TRBV2 with TRBJ1-5; no firm D call. V gave up 3 bases and J gave up 4 bases, with 10 bases separating them. This CDR3 region has 14 residues. Germline values: CDR1 SNHLY, CDR2 FYNNEI. Here the CDR3 DNA reads TGTGCCAGCAGTGATGAGGGCAGAAATCAGCCCCAGCATTTT. It yields the protein CASSDEGRNQPQHF.

In nucleotides, the CDR3 is TGTGCCAGCTCGGTGCTAGCGGGGAAAGAGACCCAGTACTTC. Its translation is CASSVLAGKETQYF. This sequence joins TRBV5-4 and TRBJ2-5; the match to TRBD2 covers 9 bases. V was clipped by 7 bases and J by 3 bases; unmatched bases: 7. Germline CDR1 SGHNT, CDR2 YYREEE (reference sequence). CDR3 length equals 14 residues.

The chain recombines TRBV7-2 with TRBJ2-5; 8 nucleotides agree with TRBD1. CDR3 length: 15 amino acids. Per germline, CDR1 SGHTA and CDR2 FQGNSA. Trimming at V came to 3 bases and at J to 1 base, leaving 4 bases not matched to a gene. The CDR3 loop reads CASSFDRGLQETQYF. The CDR3 DNA is TGTGCCAGCAGCTTTGACAGGGGCCTCCAAGAGACCCAGTACTTC.